This entry describes one T cell receptor beta chain. What it recognizes is unknown. As the library was built, unique molecular identifiers were attached to individual cDNA molecules. From the RACE reads, TCRdb called clonotypes with MiXCR, one entry per CDR3 protein. The profile shows under 50,000 distinct CDR3 sequences, about 7.4% of them singletons. This sample stems from a study of human T cells and chemical hapten exposure. General observations from the study: The study found expanded TCRs formed significantly more large CDR3 similarity clusters than controls.

The CDR3 length is 16 residues. Germline CDR1 and CDR2: MNHEY and SVGAGI. V lost 6 bases, J lost 6 bases, and 13 bases stayed unmatched. As to time point: pre-sensitization, week 0. Documented treatment: therapeutic diphenylcyclopropenone sensitization with weekly scalp DPC. Sequencing started from total RNA isolated from unfractionated whole blood. V is TRBV6-5 and J is TRBJ2-3, with TRBD2 identical over 9 bases. The material sequenced was whole blood, taken in connection with sensitization to the hapten diphenylcyclopropenone (DPC). The receptor comes from a woman between 50 and 59 years old with alopecia areata. Some clones in this sample may be carry-over from other donors' samples. Here the CDR3 DNA reads TGTGCCAGCAGGGCGGGAGGGACACCGAAGGCCGATACGCAGTATTTT. Amino acids: CASRAGGTPKADTQYF.